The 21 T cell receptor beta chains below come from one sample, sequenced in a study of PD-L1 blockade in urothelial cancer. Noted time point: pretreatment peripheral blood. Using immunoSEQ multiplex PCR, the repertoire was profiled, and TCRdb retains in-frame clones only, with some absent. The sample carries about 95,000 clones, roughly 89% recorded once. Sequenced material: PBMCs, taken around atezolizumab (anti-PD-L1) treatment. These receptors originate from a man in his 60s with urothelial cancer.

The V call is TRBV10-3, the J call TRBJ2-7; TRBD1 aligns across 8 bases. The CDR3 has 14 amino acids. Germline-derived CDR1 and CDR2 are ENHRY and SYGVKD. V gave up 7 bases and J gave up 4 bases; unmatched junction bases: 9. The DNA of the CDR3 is TGTGCCATCAATTTCGGTGGACAGGGTTACGAGCAGTACTTC. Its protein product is CAINFGGQGYEQYF.

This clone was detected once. In nucleotides, the CDR3 is TGTGCCAGCAGCAAAGATCGGAGAAGAAACACCATATATTTT. This sequence encodes CASSKDRRRNTIYF. This chain joins TRBV21-1 and TRBJ1-3. TRBV21-1 is a known pseudogene. This CDR3 spans 14 amino acids.

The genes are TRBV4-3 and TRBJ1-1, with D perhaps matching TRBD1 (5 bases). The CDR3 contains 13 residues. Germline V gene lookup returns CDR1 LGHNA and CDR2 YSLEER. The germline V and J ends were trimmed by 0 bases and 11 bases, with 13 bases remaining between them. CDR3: CASSQDGGTRAFF. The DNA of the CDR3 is TGCGCCAGCAGCCAAGATGGCGGGACTCGGGCTTTCTTT.

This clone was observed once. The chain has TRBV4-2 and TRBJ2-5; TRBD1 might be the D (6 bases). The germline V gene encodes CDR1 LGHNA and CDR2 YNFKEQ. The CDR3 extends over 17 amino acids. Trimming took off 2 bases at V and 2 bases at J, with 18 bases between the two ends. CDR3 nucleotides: TGTGCCAGCAGCCAATTACAGGGCGGTTTGGAGCAAGAGACCCAGTACTTC. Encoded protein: CASSQLQGGLEQETQYF.

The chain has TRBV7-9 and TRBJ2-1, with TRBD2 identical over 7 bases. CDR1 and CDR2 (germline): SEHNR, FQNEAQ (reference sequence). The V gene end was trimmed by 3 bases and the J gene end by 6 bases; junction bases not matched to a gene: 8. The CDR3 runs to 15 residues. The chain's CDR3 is CASSLGREYRNEQFF. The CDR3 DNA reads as TGTGCCAGCAGCTTGGGGCGGGAGTACCGCAATGAGCAGTTCTTC.

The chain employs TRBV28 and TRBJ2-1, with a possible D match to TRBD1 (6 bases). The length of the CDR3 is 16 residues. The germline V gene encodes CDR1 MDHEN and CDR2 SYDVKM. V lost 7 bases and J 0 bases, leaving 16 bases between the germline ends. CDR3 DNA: TGTGCCAGCATCTCCACGGGCAGGGGCTCCTACAATGAGCAGTTCTTC. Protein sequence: CASISTGRGSYNEQFF.

In DNA form, the CDR3 reads TGTGCCTGGAGTCCTTTTAGCAACTTGATTTACGAGCAGTACTTC. Translation gives CAWSPFSNLIYEQYF. V gene TRBV30 combines with J gene TRBJ2-7; no clear D gene. This CDR3 is 15 amino acids long. The V gene's germline CDR1 is GTSNPN and CDR2 SVGIG (reference sequence). V shed 2 bases and J shed 4 bases, with 18 bases lying between them.

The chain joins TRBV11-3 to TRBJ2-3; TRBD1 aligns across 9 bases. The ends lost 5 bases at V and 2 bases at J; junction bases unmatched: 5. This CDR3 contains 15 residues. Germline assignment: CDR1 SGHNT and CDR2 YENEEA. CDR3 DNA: TGTGCCAGCAGCCCGACAGGGGGGCCCACAGATACGCAGTATTTT. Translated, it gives CASSPTGGPTDTQYF.

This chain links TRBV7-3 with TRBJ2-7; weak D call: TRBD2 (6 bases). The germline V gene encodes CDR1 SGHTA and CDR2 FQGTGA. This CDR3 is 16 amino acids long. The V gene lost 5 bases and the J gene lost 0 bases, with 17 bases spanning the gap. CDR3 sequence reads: CASSHGRTRYSYEQYF. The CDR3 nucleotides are TGTGCCAGCAGCCACGGGAGAACGAGGTACTCCTACGAGCAGTACTTC.

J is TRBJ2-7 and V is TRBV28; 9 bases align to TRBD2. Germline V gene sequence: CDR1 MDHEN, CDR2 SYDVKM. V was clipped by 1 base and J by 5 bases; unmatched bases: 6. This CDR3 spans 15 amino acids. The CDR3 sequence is CASSLLAGVVDEQYF. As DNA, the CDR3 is TGTGCCAGCAGTTTATTAGCGGGAGTGGTCGACGAGCAGTACTTC.

The CDR3 here is CASSLRAGGPGPYNEQFF. CDR3 DNA sequence: TGTGCCAGCAGCTTACGAGCGGGAGGGCCGGGGCCCTACAATGAGCAGTTCTTC. J is TRBJ2-1 and V is TRBV7-9; 10 nucleotides agree with TRBD2. The CDR3 spans 18 residues. The J segment lost 2 bases and the V segment lost 2 bases, leaving 9 bases of the junction unmatched. CDR1 is SEHNR and CDR2 is FQNEAQ in the germline V gene (reference sequence). The full variable domain, with the rest looked up from reference TRBV7-9 and TRBJ2-1, is DTGVSQNPRHKITKRGQNVTFRCDPISEHNRLYWYRQTLGQGPEFLTYFQNEAQLEKSRLLSDRFSAERPKGSFSTLEIQRTEQGDSAMYLCASSLRAGGPGPYNEQFFGPGTRLTVL.

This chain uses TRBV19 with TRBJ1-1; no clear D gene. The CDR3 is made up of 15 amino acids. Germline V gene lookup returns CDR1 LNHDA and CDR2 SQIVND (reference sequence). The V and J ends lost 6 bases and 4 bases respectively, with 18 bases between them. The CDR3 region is CASSPVGGMGTEAFF. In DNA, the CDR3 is TGTGCCAGTAGCCCGGTTGGAGGGATGGGCACTGAAGCTTTCTTT.

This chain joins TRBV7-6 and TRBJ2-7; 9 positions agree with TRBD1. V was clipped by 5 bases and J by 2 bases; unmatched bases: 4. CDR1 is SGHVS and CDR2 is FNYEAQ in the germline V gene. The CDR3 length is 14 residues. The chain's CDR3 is CASSLGTGTYEQYF. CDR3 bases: TGTGCCAGCAGCCTCGGGACAGGGACCTACGAGCAGTACTTC.

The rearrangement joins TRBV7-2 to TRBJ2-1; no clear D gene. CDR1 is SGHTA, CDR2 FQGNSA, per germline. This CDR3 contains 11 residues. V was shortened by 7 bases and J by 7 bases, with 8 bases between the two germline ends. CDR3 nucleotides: TGTGCCAGCACTACTGCTAATGAGCAGTTCTTC. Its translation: CASTTANEQFF.

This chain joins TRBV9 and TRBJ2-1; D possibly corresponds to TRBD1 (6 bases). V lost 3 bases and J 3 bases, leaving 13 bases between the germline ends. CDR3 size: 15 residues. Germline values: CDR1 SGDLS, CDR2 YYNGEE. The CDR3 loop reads CASSAQGLNYNEQFF. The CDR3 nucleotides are TGTGCCAGCAGCGCACAGGGTCTTAACTACAATGAGCAGTTCTTC.

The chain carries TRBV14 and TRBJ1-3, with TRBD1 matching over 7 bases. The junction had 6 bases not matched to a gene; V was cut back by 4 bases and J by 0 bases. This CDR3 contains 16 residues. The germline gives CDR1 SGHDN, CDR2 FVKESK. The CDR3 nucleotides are TGTGCCAGCAGCCGACAGGGAGAATACTCTGGAAACACCATATATTTT. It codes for CASSRQGEYSGNTIYF. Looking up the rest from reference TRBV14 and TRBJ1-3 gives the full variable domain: EAGVTQFPSHSVIEKGQTVTLRCDPISGHDNLYWYRRVMGKEIKFLLHFVKESKQDESGMPNNRFLAERTGGTYSTLKVQPAELEDSGVYFCASSRQGEYSGNTIYFGEGSWLTVV.

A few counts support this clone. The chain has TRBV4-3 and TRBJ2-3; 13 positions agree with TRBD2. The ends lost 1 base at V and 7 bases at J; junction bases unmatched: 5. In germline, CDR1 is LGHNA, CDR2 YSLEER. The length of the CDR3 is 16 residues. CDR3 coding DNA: TGCGCCAGCAGCCAAGTCACTAGCGGGAGGGGGTATACGCAGTATTTT. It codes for CASSQVTSGRGYTQYF.

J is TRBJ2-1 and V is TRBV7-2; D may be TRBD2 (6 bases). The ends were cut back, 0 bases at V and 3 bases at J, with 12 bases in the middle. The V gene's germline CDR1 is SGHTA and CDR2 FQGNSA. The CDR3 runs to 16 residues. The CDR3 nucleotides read TGTGCCAGCAGCTTAGCCAGCGGACTAAACTACAATGAGCAGTTCTTC. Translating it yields CASSLASGLNYNEQFF.

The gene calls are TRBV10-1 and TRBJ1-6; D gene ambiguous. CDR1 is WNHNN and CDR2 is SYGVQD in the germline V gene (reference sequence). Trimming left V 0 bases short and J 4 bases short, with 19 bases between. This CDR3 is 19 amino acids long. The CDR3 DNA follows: TGCGCCAGCAGTGAGTCGAGGGAGGAACGACCGACATATAATTCACCCCTCCACTTT. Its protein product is CASSESREERPTYNSPLHF.

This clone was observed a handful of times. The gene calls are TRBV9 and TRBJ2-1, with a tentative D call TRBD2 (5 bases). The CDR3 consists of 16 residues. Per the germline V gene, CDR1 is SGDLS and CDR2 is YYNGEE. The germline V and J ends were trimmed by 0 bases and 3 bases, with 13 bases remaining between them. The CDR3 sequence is CASSVGAVGNYNEQFF. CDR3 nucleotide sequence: TGTGCCAGCAGCGTAGGAGCGGTGGGGAACTACAATGAGCAGTTCTTC.

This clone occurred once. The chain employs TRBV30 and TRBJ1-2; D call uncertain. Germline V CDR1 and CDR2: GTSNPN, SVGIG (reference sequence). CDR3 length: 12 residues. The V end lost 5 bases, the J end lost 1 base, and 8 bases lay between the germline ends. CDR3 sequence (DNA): TGTGCCTGGCGTGGTAATAACTATGGCTACACCTTC. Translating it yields CAWRGNNYGYTF.